The text below deals with one TCR beta chain. The data were taken from a study of blood T cell repertoires in COVID-19. Trimming stripped 1 base from V and 0 bases from J, with 13 bases between. This CDR3 contains 17 residues. The V gene's germline CDR1 is SGHNT and CDR2 YENEEA. Libraries were prepared by immunoSEQ multiplex PCR; TCRdb keeps only in-frame clonotypes and omits some of them. The table has about 230,000 clones, 70% to 90% seen once. The V call is TRBV11-3, the J call TRBJ2-4, with D perhaps matching TRBD2 (7 bases). The sequenced sample was peripheral blood. The receptor was derived from a man aged 35 to 55 with acute or convalescent COVID-19. The CDR3 DNA is TGTGCCAGCAGCTTAGGGGAGGGGGGTCTAGCCAAAAACATTCAGTACTTC. Translating gives CASSLGEGGLAKNIQYF.